Presented here are 5 T cell receptor beta chains from one specimen sequenced in a study of T-cell reconstitution after alpha-beta-depleted transplantation in children. The TCRbeta library incorporated unique molecular identifiers. Using its own MiXCR run on the PCR reads, TCRdb lists one record per CDR3 protein. The table has some 550,000 distinct CDR3 sequences, approximately 20% seen once. The sample was PBMCs from the stem cell graft donor, taken from the stem cell graft. The source of these receptors is a human donor who donated a stem cell graft to a child with acute lymphoblastic leukemia.

V usage is TRBV27 and J usage is TRBJ2-4, with D possibly TRBD2 on 6 matching bases. Per the germline V gene, CDR1 is MNHEY and CDR2 is SMNVEV (reference sequence). CDR3 size: 14 residues. V lost 5 bases, J lost 6 bases, and 14 bases lay in between. CDR3: CASSPAGLRNIQYF. As DNA, the CDR3 is TGTGCCAGCAGTCCGGCGGGGTTGCGAAACATTCAGTACTTC.

This clonotype showed up just a few times. This chain uses TRBV6-1 with TRBJ2-7; D is tentatively TRBD1 or TRBD2 (6 bases each). This CDR3 is 15 amino acids long. The V and J ends lost 0 bases and 3 bases respectively, with 12 bases between them. CDR1 and CDR2 from the germline V gene are MNHNS and SASEGT. DNA for the CDR3: TGTGCCAGCAGTGAAGCGGGGGGACAAGTCTACGAGCAGTACTTC. Translation gives CASSEAGGQVYEQYF.

The rearrangement uses TRBV7-9 and TRBJ2-7; D remains unclear. Germline V gene data show CDR1 as SEHNR and CDR2 as FQNEAQ (reference sequence). The CDR3 sequence is 11 residues long. V was pared by 1 base and J by 12 bases, with 10 bases between. The CDR3 loop reads CASSLGPRAYF. The CDR3 DNA sequence: TGTGCCAGCAGCTTAGGCCCCCGCGCGTACTTC.

This clonotype was detected a few times. This sequence joins TRBV27 and TRBJ2-2; D may be TRBD1 (5 bases). The V gene's germline CDR1 is MNHEY and CDR2 SMNVEV (reference sequence). This CDR3 has 15 residues. V was shortened by 6 bases and J by 0 bases, with 11 bases between the two germline ends. CDR3 amino acids: CASSYRTPNTGELFF. CDR3 DNA sequence: TGTGCCAGCAGCTACAGGACACCGAACACCGGGGAGCTGTTTTTT.

The rearrangement uses TRBV11-2 and TRBJ2-3; 12 bases line up with TRBD2. Germline V CDR1 and CDR2: SGHAT, FQNNGV. Losses at the gene ends were 4 bases for V and 6 bases for J; bases not matched to a gene: 14. The CDR3 length is 18 residues. CDR3 nucleotide sequence: TGTGCCAGCAGCTCGTCAACCGGACTAGCGGGATCCCCGGATACGCAGTATTTT. It yields the protein CASSSSTGLAGSPDTQYF.